This T cell receptor beta chain stems from a study of graft-versus-host responses after intestinal transplantation. The overall study: The recipients all started with anti-thymocyte globulin induction and then took tacrolimus and steroids for 3 to 4 years.

Germline-derived CDR1 and CDR2 are SEHNR and FQNEAQ (reference sequence). Trimming removed 5 bases from V and 4 bases from J, with 11 bases in between. This CDR3 has 13 amino acids. The protocol was immunoSEQ multiplex PCR, while the TCRdb copy is restricted to in-frame clones and leaves out a portion. The sample holds more than 85,000 clones; approximately 94% are singletons and the top ten take 2% to 2.5%. General study points: Detection of GvH clones occurred in recipient marrow, and some had their first appearance in ileum or blood. Graft-donor T cell macrochimerism coincided with high graft-versus-host to host-versus-graft clonal ratios in allografts.

Regarding this clone: Its specificity is unknown.

The V gene is TRBV7-9, the J gene TRBJ1-2; D remains unclear. The starting material was unstimulated CD8+ T cells sorted from spleen or lymph node cells, obtained before intestinal transplant. This TCR was sampled from a human donor who received an intestinal transplant. CDR3 protein: CASSPNGLYGYTF. DNA of the CDR3: TGTGCCAGCAGCCCTAATGGACTCTATGGCTACACCTTC. The full variable domain, completed using reference TRBV7-9 and TRBJ1-2, is DTGVSQNPRHKITKRGQNVTFRCDPISEHNRLYWYRQTLGQGPEFLTYFQNEAQLEKSRLLSDRFSAERPKGSFSTLEIQRTEQGDSAMYLCASSPNGLYGYTFGSGTRLTVV.